Sequencing of this T cell receptor (beta chain) was carried out in a study of human T cells and chemical hapten exposure. As for time point: pre-sensitization, week 0. The treatment denotes: therapeutic diphenylcyclopropenone sensitization with weekly scalp DPC. Trimming took 3 bases from V and 0 from J; bases not matched to a gene: 5. The CDR3 length is 17 residues. TCRdb passed the RACE reads through MiXCR, listing each CDR3 protein once. The sample has 85,000 to 100,000 distinct CDR3 sequences, 11% seen once. The receptor was isolated from a woman aged 60 to 75 with alopecia areata. Some clones in this sample may be carry-over from other donors' samples. V is TRBV23-1 and J is TRBJ1-5, with 10 bases fitting TRBD1. TRBV23-1 has ORF status, its function being uncertain. The starting material was whole blood, obtained in connection with sensitization to the hapten diphenylcyclopropenone (DPC). The CDR3 loop reads CASSQGGTGDSNQPQHF. The CDR3, as DNA: TGCGCCAGCAGTCAGGGTGGGACAGGGGATAGCAATCAGCCCCAGCATTTT.